Listed below are T cell receptor beta chains from one sample, sequenced in a study of T-cell memory formation after mild COVID-19. Each CDR3 protein is one row after TCRdb ran MiXCR on the 5' RACE reads. The sample holds about 260,000 distinct CDR3 sequences, around 15% seen once. Material for sequencing was PBMCs or a T cell subset sorted from them (not recorded which). These receptors all come from a young man who had mild COVID-19 (a few samples of this study predate the infection). Cell type and time point are not known. Each CDR3 is given with its conserved first and last residue. The D gene is left open where the match is weak. Only some rows state a clone size, as once, few, many or a class for expanded clones.

CDR3nt	CDR3aa	v_gene	j_gene	d_gene	abundance
TGCGCCAGCAGGACATGGGTAGGAAGTCAAAACTATGGCTACACCTTC	CASRTWVGSQNYGYTF	TRBV5-1	TRBJ1-2	NA	NA
TGTGCCAGCAGCGGAAATCCGGGTCCGAACACTGAAGCTTTCTTT	CASSGNPGPNTEAFF	TRBV13	TRBJ1-1	NA	NA
TGTGCCAGCAGCTCCTTGTGGTGGGGGGTGCAGTTCTTC	CASSSLWWGVQFF	TRBV5-5	TRBJ2-1	NA	many
TGCAGTGCTGGACTAACTAGCGGGGGGGCGGATACGCAGTATTTT	CSAGLTSGGADTQYF	TRBV20-1	TRBJ2-3	TRBD2	NA
TGTGCCAGCAGTTCAGCCGTCCGAGGCTCTGGGGCCAACGTCCTGACTTTC	CASSSAVRGSGANVLTF	TRBV27	TRBJ2-6	NA	NA
TGTGCCAGCAGTGGGTACTTGGGCGTTACCCTCCACTTT	CASSGYLGVTLHF	TRBV6-2/TRBV6-3	TRBJ1-6	NA	NA
TGTGCCAGCAGCCCCTCTCGGGGGGGCCCCGGAGAGACCCAGTACTTC	CASSPSRGGPGETQYF	TRBV4-2	TRBJ2-5	TRBD2	few
TGTGCCAGCAGCTCGCAACTCGGAGGGATCGGGGAGCTGTTTTTT	CASSSQLGGIGELFF	TRBV7-2	TRBJ2-2	NA	NA
TGTGCCAGCAGTCGGGGCGGGACAGGGGACTACGAGCAGTACTTC	CASSRGGTGDYEQYF	TRBV9	TRBJ2-7	TRBD1	few
TGCGCCAGCAGCTTCATGGGGTCCCCAGATACGCAGTATTTT	CASSFMGSPDTQYF	TRBV5-1	TRBJ2-3	NA	few
TGTGCCAGCAGCTTAGACGCGGGGGGCGGCGGCTACACCTTC	CASSLDAGGGGYTF	TRBV7-6	TRBJ1-2	NA	NA
TGTGCCAGCAGTGATGGTCCAGGGCCAGCTTTCTTT	CASSDGPGPAFF	TRBV25-1	TRBJ1-1	NA	NA
TGCAGTGCTAGAGGGGGGGCGGATACGCAGTATTTT	CSARGGADTQYF	TRBV20-1	TRBJ2-3	NA	NA
TGTGCCAGCAGCTTAAGTGGAAGCCCCACCTCACCCCTCCACTTT	CASSLSGSPTSPLHF	TRBV7-8	TRBJ1-6	NA	NA
TGTGCCAGCAGCGCCGGGGACCGAGGGTTCACTGAAGCTTTCTTT	CASSAGDRGFTEAFF	TRBV7-2	TRBJ1-1	NA	few
TGCGCCAGCAGCCAGGCGGACGAGCAGTACTTC	CASSQADEQYF	TRBV4-1	TRBJ2-7	NA	few
TGTGCCAGCAGCGCCTACTTGTCCGGGGAGCTGTTTTTT	CASSAYLSGELFF	TRBV9	TRBJ2-2	NA	NA
TGTGCCAGCCGCCGCCCCACAGGGGCCGACTATAATTCACCCCTCCACTTT	CASRRPTGADYNSPLHF	TRBV7-9	TRBJ1-6	TRBD1	few
TGTGCCAGCAGTGGGGGGGACAGGGAAACAGATACGCAGTATTTT	CASSGGDRETDTQYF	TRBV6-1	TRBJ2-3	TRBD1	NA
TGTGCCAGCTCACCGGGGGAGAATGAAAAACTGTTTTTT	CASSPGENEKLFF	TRBV18	TRBJ1-4	NA	NA
TGTGCCAGCAGCTTTTTTCACACTGAAGCTTTCTTT	CASSFFHTEAFF	TRBV11-1	TRBJ1-1	NA	few
TGTGCCAGCAGTGAGGGAACTAGCGCTTCGGTGGACAATGAGCAGTTCTTC	CASSEGTSASVDNEQFF	TRBV25-1	TRBJ2-1	TRBD2	many
TGTGCCAGCAGCTTTGGACAGATCACAGATACGCAGTATTTT	CASSFGQITDTQYF	TRBV11-2	TRBJ2-3	NA	NA
TGTGCCAGCAGGGAGTCTAATGAAGCTTTCTTT	CASRESNEAFF	TRBV6-2/TRBV6-3	TRBJ1-1	NA	few
TGTGCCAGCAGTCTACGGGACAGGGGGACAGATACGCAGTATTTT	CASSLRDRGTDTQYF	TRBV6-7	TRBJ2-3	TRBD1	many
TGTGCCAGCATAGGGGAGTATAGTAATCAGCCCCAGCATTTT	CASIGEYSNQPQHF	TRBV12-3/TRBV12-4	TRBJ1-5	NA	NA
TGCAGTGCTAGCCACAGGGCTTCCTATAATTCACCCCTCCACTTT	CSASHRASYNSPLHF	TRBV20-1	TRBJ1-6	NA	few
TGTGCCAGCAGCCCCGGCTCTAGCGGGGGGGTCTACGAGCAGTACTTC	CASSPGSSGGVYEQYF	TRBV7-9	TRBJ2-7	TRBD2	NA
TGCGCCAGCAGCCAATTCCAGGGGCTGAACACCGGGGAGCTGTTTTTT	CASSQFQGLNTGELFF	TRBV4-1	TRBJ2-2	NA	NA
TGTGCCAGCAGCCAAGACCTAGCGGGGGATTACAATGAGCAGTTCTTC	CASSQDLAGDYNEQFF	TRBV4-2	TRBJ2-1	TRBD2	NA
TGTGCCAGTAGTGCCCGGACAGGCTATAATTCACCCCTCCACTTT	CASSARTGYNSPLHF	TRBV19	TRBJ1-6	TRBD1	NA
TGTGCCAGCAGCTTACCGGCAGGAGGATACAATGAGCAGTTCTTC	CASSLPAGGYNEQFF	TRBV7-9	TRBJ2-1	NA	few
TGTGCCAGCAGCTCGGTCAATTGGAATGGCACTGAAGCTTTCTTT	CASSSVNWNGTEAFF	TRBV7-9	TRBJ1-1	NA	once
TGTGCCAGCAGCCCCGGGACAGGGGAGCGGAACACTGAAGCTTTCTTT	CASSPGTGERNTEAFF	TRBV6-5	TRBJ1-1	TRBD1	NA
TGCAGCGCAGATCGGGGGTATGAGCAGTTCTTC	CSADRGYEQFF	TRBV29-1	TRBJ2-1	NA	few
TGTGCCAGCAGCCCCGGACAGGGAGGACAGTCAGATACGCAGTATTTT	CASSPGQGGQSDTQYF	TRBV11-2	TRBJ2-3	TRBD1	few
TGCGCCAGCCGGGGGGGGGGTCACGGCTACACCTTC	CASRGGGHGYTF	TRBV4-1	TRBJ1-2	NA	NA
TGTGCCAGCAGCTTAGTAGCGCTCGGAGCCAACGTCCTGACTTTC	CASSLVALGANVLTF	TRBV7-6	TRBJ2-6	NA	few
TGTGCCAGCAGCTTAAGGGGCCTTCCCTCCTATGGCTACACCTTC	CASSLRGLPSYGYTF	TRBV7-6	TRBJ1-2	NA	NA
TGTGCCAGCAGTTATTTGGGGTCCCTATCTGGGGCCAACGTCCTGACTTTC	CASSYLGSLSGANVLTF	TRBV6-2/TRBV6-3	TRBJ2-6	NA	few